This T cell receptor beta chain is from a study of blood T cell repertoires in COVID-19. The table came from immunoSEQ multiplex PCR; TCRdb's copy has only in-frame clones and leaves some out. The table lists 150,000 to 200,000 clones, approximately 89% of them singletons. The CDR3 runs to 14 residues. Germline lookup yields CDR1 SEHNR and CDR2 FQNEAQ (reference sequence). Which cohort a participant joined came from the clinical history participants gave. Recovered status applied to Cohort 3 donors who had two consecutive negative PCRs. It also applied to those with clearance or with symptom resolution.

J is TRBJ1-4 and V is TRBV7-9, with 7 bases fitting TRBD1. This receptor was identified in a woman between 18 and 30 years old who had recovered from COVID-19. Sequencing used PBMCs or T cells enriched from blood (not recorded which). DNA for the CDR3: TGTGTCACCGGGACAGCCGAAGGGGGTGAAAAACTGTTTTTT. It specifies CVTGTAEGGEKLFF.